The 18 T cell receptor beta chains in this list originate from one sample, sequenced in a study of T cell repertoires in cytomegalovirus infection. TCRdb processed the reads anew with MiXCR; each CDR3 protein has one entry. Here the sample spans approximately 550,000 distinct CDR3 sequences, 16% being singletons. The specimen sequenced was CD8+ T cells from PBMCs. Receptors were obtained from a human donor in good health (CMV status not recorded). Some clones in this sample may be carry-over from other donors' samples.

J is TRBJ1-2 and V is TRBV9; tentative D call: TRBD1 (5 bases). The ends were cut back, 3 bases at V and 4 bases at J, with 10 bases in the middle. The germline V gene encodes CDR1 SGDLS and CDR2 YYNGEE. The CDR3 extends over 13 amino acids. CDR3 in amino acids: CASSARQTYGYTF. The CDR3 coding sequence is TGTGCCAGCAGCGCCAGACAGACCTATGGCTACACCTTC.

The V gene is TRBV6-1, the J gene TRBJ2-7, with D perhaps TRBD2 (5 bases). CDR1 is MNHNS and CDR2 is SASEGT in the germline V gene. The CDR3 has 16 amino acids. V lost 2 bases and J 3 bases, leaving 17 bases between the germline ends. The CDR3 protein is CASSELLPGYHYEQYF. The CDR3 coding sequence is TGTGCCAGCAGTGAACTATTGCCGGGATACCACTACGAGCAGTACTTC.

This clonotype was counted many times. The chain joins TRBV12-3 or TRBV12-4 to TRBJ1-4; 7 bases are shared with TRBD1. This CDR3 is 14 amino acids long. Trimming cost V 4 bases and J 6 bases; bases outside gene matches: 5. CDR3 loop: CASSSGTVDEKLFF. The CDR3 DNA reads TGTGCCAGCAGTTCAGGGACAGTGGATGAAAAACTGTTTTTT.

This clonotype was observed at least ten times. The chain recombines TRBV12-3 or TRBV12-4 with TRBJ2-1; 7 positions agree with TRBD2. J lost 5 bases, V lost 7 bases, and 14 bases had no gene match. The CDR3 sequence is 16 residues long. The CDR3 sequence: CASTAGVLGWNNEQFF. CDR3 in DNA: TGTGCCAGCACCGCGGGGGTTTTGGGATGGAACAATGAGCAGTTCTTC.

There are a few counts of this clonotype. V usage is TRBV14 and J usage is TRBJ2-5; D might be TRBD1 (8 bases). The length of the CDR3 is 15 residues. V was clipped by 6 bases and J by 4 bases, with 18 bases between them. CDR1 is SGHDN, CDR2 FVKESK, per germline. The CDR3 is CASSSSTGEGETQYF. Written as DNA, the CDR3 is TGTGCCAGCAGTTCATCGACAGGGGAGGGAGAGACCCAGTACTTC.

This clonotype was counted many times. The chain is built from TRBV7-8 and TRBJ2-2, with 16 nucleotides matching TRBD2. With V trimmed by 4 bases and J by 4 bases, 6 bases remained unmatched. CDR1 is SGHVS, CDR2 FQNEAQ, per germline. The CDR3 is made up of 18 amino acids. CDR3 sequence (DNA): TGTGCCAGCAGCTCGGGACTAGCGGGGGGGGAGGTCACCGGGGAGCTGTTTTTT. Amino acid sequence: CASSSGLAGGEVTGELFF.

Only a few counts were recorded for this clonotype. This chain connects TRBV29-1 to TRBJ2-2, with D hard to call. There are 13 residues in the CDR3. Per the germline V gene, CDR1 is SQVTM and CDR2 is ANQGSEA. The V gene lost 3 bases and the J gene lost 7 bases, with 12 bases spanning the gap. The CDR3 DNA follows: TGCAGCGTTGATAGCTCTATACTCGGGGAGCTGTTTTTT. Translation gives CSVDSSILGELFF.

As concerns this clonotype: The germline gene is not matched at one end of the junction; a read error may be the cause. V gene TRBV4-2 combines with J gene TRBJ2-6, with 7 bases that match TRBD1. Germline V CDR1 and CDR2: LGHNA, YNFKEQ. This CDR3 is built from 15 residues. The CDR3, as DNA: TGTGCCAGCAGCCCAACAGGGGCTGGGGACAACGTCCTGACTTTC. It is translated as CASSPTGAGDNVLTF.

This clonotype appeared a few times. The chain is built from TRBV9 and TRBJ2-3; 15 bases agree with TRBD2. This CDR3 is 16 amino acids long. Germline V CDR1 and CDR2: SGDLS, YYNGEE. J was trimmed by 4 bases and V by 4 bases; bases with no gene match: 4. The CDR3 nucleotides read TGTGCCAGCAGCTTCCGGACTAGCGGGGGGGCAGATACGCAGTATTTT. It yields the protein CASSFRTSGGADTQYF.

This clonotype was observed at least ten times. CDR3 sequence: CASSFSSGIQYF. The CDR3 nucleotides are TGTGCCAGCAGTTTCTCCTCCGGGATTCAGTACTTC. The chain recombines TRBV7-9 with TRBJ2-4; D remains ambiguous. Germline CDR1 reads SEHNR; CDR2 reads FQNEAQ (reference sequence). The CDR3 is 12 amino acids. The V end lost 6 bases, the J end lost 10 bases, and 13 bases lay between the germline ends.

There are many counts of this clonotype. The chain couples TRBV29-1 to TRBJ2-3, with unresolved D. Trimming took off 0 bases at V and 6 bases at J, with 13 bases between the two ends. The CDR3 spans 14 residues. The germline CDR1 and CDR2 sequences are SQVTM and ANQGSEA. DNA for the CDR3: TGCAGCGTTGAAGATCTTTCCCCTTCGGATACGCAGTATTTT. It encodes CSVEDLSPSDTQYF.

Ten or more counts support this clonotype. This rearrangement joins TRBV12-5 to TRBJ2-7; D not certain. The CDR3 is 14 amino acids. Germline CDR1 reads LGHNT; CDR2 reads FRNRAP. The V end lost 7 bases, the J end lost 5 bases, and 18 bases lay between the germline ends. The CDR3 loop is CASAFLPEEHEQYF. In nucleotides, the CDR3 is TGTGCTAGTGCCTTCCTCCCAGAGGAGCACGAGCAGTACTTC.

This clonotype was observed a handful of times. The chain combines TRBV20-1 with TRBJ2-7, with D maybe TRBD1 (6 bases). The V gene's germline CDR1 is DFQATT and CDR2 SNEGSKA (reference sequence). Trimming took 2 bases from V and 6 from J, leaving 17 bases between them. The CDR3 covers 14 residues. Here the CDR3 DNA reads TGCAGTGCTAGATTAGCAGGGGAGATAGGCGAGCAGTACTTC. Protein product: CSARLAGEIGEQYF.

Comment on this clonotype: The junction departs from germline at one end; a sequencing error may be responsible. The gene calls are TRBV19 and TRBJ2-1; 13 bases are a match to TRBD2. The CDR3 has 17 residues. Germline loops: CDR1 LNHDA, CDR2 SQIVND (reference sequence). The CDR3 protein is CARSVRLAGGPYNEQFF. CDR3 in DNA: TGTGCCCGTAGTGTGAGACTAGCGGGAGGCCCCTACAATGAGCAGTTCTTC. Full variable domain (remainder filled in from reference TRBV19 and TRBJ2-1): DGGITQSPKYLFRKEGQNVTLSCEQNLNHDAMYWYRQDPGQGLRLIYYSQIVNDFQKGDIAEGYSVSREKKESFPLTVTSAQKNPTAFYLCARSVRLAGGPYNEQFFGPGTRLTVL.

The V call is TRBV27, the J call TRBJ2-2; 10 bases align to TRBD1. CDR3 length: 16 amino acids. V lost 2 bases and J lost 4; bases outside the gene matches: 4. The germline gives CDR1 MNHEY, CDR2 SMNVEV (reference sequence). CDR3 sequence: CASSLRGQGITGELFF. The CDR3 DNA reads as TGTGCCAGCAGTTTAAGGGGACAGGGGATCACCGGGGAGCTGTTTTTT.

This clonotype appeared many times. This chain connects TRBV27 to TRBJ2-2; TRBD1 is a possible D gene (6 bases). This CDR3 contains 15 residues. The V gene lost 8 bases and the J gene lost 2 bases, with 15 bases spanning the gap. Germline V lookup: CDR1 MNHEY, CDR2 SMNVEV (reference sequence). This CDR3 reads CASGGTAENTGELFF. The CDR3 region has the DNA TGTGCCAGCGGGGGCACAGCGGAAAACACCGGGGAGCTGTTTTTT.

This clonotype was recorded many times. The chain is built from TRBV7-2 and TRBJ2-3; D not certain. Trimming removed 5 bases at V and 0 bases at J, with 12 bases between. The CDR3 runs to 15 residues. Germline lookup yields CDR1 SGHTA and CDR2 FQGNSA. In DNA form, the CDR3 reads TGTGCCAGCAGCAAGGGTAGAGTTAGCACAGATACGCAGTATTTT. Its translation: CASSKGRVSTDTQYF.

The table lists this clonotype with many counts. This chain joins TRBV10-3 and TRBJ1-1, with D possibly TRBD1 on 5 matching bases. The CDR3 totals 17 residues. Trimming shortened V by 10 bases and J by 5 bases, and 29 bases separated the two germline ends. The germline gives CDR1 ENHRY, CDR2 SYGVKD. CDR3 amino acids: CASLADIGYTAGTEAFF. DNA for the CDR3: TGTGCCAGCCTTGCCGATATAGGATACACCGCAGGGACTGAAGCTTTCTTT.